This passage covers 25 T cell receptor beta chains from one sample sequenced in a study of CD8+ T cells in alopecia areata. Extraction and reverse transcription of RNA yielded cDNA as the sequencing template. Here immunoSEQ multiplex PCR was the method, and the copy in TCRdb shows in-frame clones only, minus some. The sample lists about 220,000 clones; less than 75% were seen once. Treatment meaning: oral pan-JAK inhibitor, 5-10 mg twice daily. Sample: CD4+ T cells sorted from blood, taken at week 4, from a patient treated with tofacitinib. Receptors were obtained from a human donor with alopecia areata.

This clone appeared a few times. The rearrangement joins TRBV30 to TRBJ1-5, with 7 bases matching TRBD1. The junction had 2 bases not matched to a gene; V was cut back by 1 base and J by 5 bases. This CDR3 is built from 13 residues. Germline CDR1 and CDR2: GTSNPN and SVGIG (reference sequence). CDR3 sequence (DNA): TGTGCCTGGAGTGACAGGGGATATCAGCCCCAGCATTTT. This translates into CAWSDRGYQPQHF.

A few counts support this clone. The genes are TRBV5-1 and TRBJ1-4; D may be TRBD1 (6 bases). The length of the CDR3 is 15 residues. V lost 4 bases and J 10 bases, leaving 20 bases between the germline ends. Germline V gives CDR1 SGHRS, CDR2 YFSETQ. DNA for the CDR3: TGCGCCAGCAGCCGTTCAGGGGAGCTCAGGGGAAAACTGTTTTTT. This gives the protein CASSRSGELRGKLFF.

There are a few counts of this clone. This chain connects TRBV29-1 to TRBJ1-2; D may be TRBD1 (5 bases). Germline V lookup: CDR1 SQVTM, CDR2 ANQGSEA. Trimming took off 4 bases at V and 4 bases at J, with 7 bases between the two ends. The CDR3 has 11 amino acids. The CDR3 reads CSVAGLYGYTF. Written as DNA, the CDR3 is TGCAGCGTTGCAGGGCTCTATGGCTACACCTTC. Full variable domain (outside the CDR3, taken from reference TRBV29-1 and TRBJ1-2): SAVISQKPSRDICQRGTSLTIQCQVDSQVTMMFWYRQQPGQSLTLIATANQGSEATYESGFVIDKFPISRPNLTFSTLTVSNMSPEDSSIYLCSVAGLYGYTFGSGTRLTVV.

This clone was picked up a small number of times. The chain combines TRBV11-2 with TRBJ2-4; D remains ambiguous. The CDR3 is made up of 16 amino acids. Deletions cut 4 bases from V and 0 bases from J, with 13 bases between. Germline CDR1 is SGHAT and CDR2 is FQNNGV. CDR3 DNA: TGTGCCAGCAGCTCATGGGTCTCCTTAGCCAAAAACATTCAGTACTTC. It specifies CASSSWVSLAKNIQYF.

The V and J genes are TRBV5-1 and TRBJ2-5; D call uncertain. The J call may be faulty, since TRBJ2-7 better matches the DNA end. The germline V gene encodes CDR1 SGHRS and CDR2 YFSETQ. CDR3 length: 15 amino acids. In DNA, the CDR3 is TGCGCCAGCAGCTTGTTCTCGGGCCGTGCCTACGAGCAGTACTTC. The encoded protein is CASSLFSGRAYEQYF.

CDR3 in amino acids: CAWRTNSYEQYF. The DNA of the CDR3 is TGTGCCTGGAGAACAAACTCCTACGAGCAGTACTTC. The V and J genes are TRBV30 and TRBJ2-7; no clear D gene. Deletions cut 3 bases from V and 0 bases from J, with 6 bases between. Germline CDR1 reads GTSNPN; CDR2 reads SVGIG (reference sequence). The length of the CDR3 is 12 residues.

As for this clone: This CDR3 is also generated by other DNA sequences in the sample. The chain employs TRBV7-9 and TRBJ1-5; D remains ambiguous. The CDR3 extends over 14 amino acids. Trimming stripped 1 base from V and 1 base from J, with 5 bases between. Germline lookup yields CDR1 SEHNR and CDR2 FQNEAQ (reference sequence). The CDR3 here is CASSLGQSNQPQHF. The CDR3 bases are TGTGCCAGCAGCTTAGGGCAGAGCAATCAGCCCCAGCATTTT.

The chain carries TRBV29-1 and TRBJ2-2, with 9 bases aligning to TRBD2. Looked up from germline, CDR1 is SQVTM and CDR2 is ANQGSEA. V gave up 4 bases and J gave up 6 bases; unmatched junction bases: 12. The CDR3 sequence is 16 residues long. In DNA, the CDR3 is TGCAGCGTTGCTGGTAGCGGGGGCCCGAGAGCCGGGGAGCTGTTTTTT. Translated: CSVAGSGGPRAGELFF.

This clone was found a few times. Written as DNA, the CDR3 is TGTGCCAGCAAAATTGGGGCCCCGAATCAGCCCCAGCATTTT. As protein: CASKIGAPNQPQHF. The chain recombines TRBV2 with TRBJ1-5; maybe TRBD1 (5 bases). From germline, CDR1 is SNHLY and CDR2 FYNNEI. This CDR3 is 14 amino acids long. Trimming took 7 bases from V and 4 from J, leaving 14 bases between them.

This clone appeared once. The gene calls are TRBV30 and TRBJ1-6; D possibly corresponds to TRBD1 (5 bases). CDR1 is GTSNPN, CDR2 SVGIG, per germline (reference sequence). CDR3 length: 20 amino acids. Trimming shortened V by 3 bases and J by 5 bases, and 29 bases separated the two germline ends. The CDR3 DNA reads TGTGCCTGGAGCTCCACAACGACAGTGACAGACACTAATAATAATTCACCCCTCCACTTT. Encoded protein: CAWSSTTTVTDTNNNSPLHF.

On this clone: A read error may account for a junction end that differs from germline. This specimen includes other DNA sequences encoding the same CDR3. V is TRBV29-1 and J is TRBJ1-1; D is unresolved. The CDR3 contains 13 residues. The germline V gene has CDR1 SQVTM and CDR2 ANQGSEA. CDR3 protein: CSVERRLNTEAFF. In DNA form, the CDR3 reads TGCAGCGTTGAACGACGGTTGAACACTGAGGCTTTCTTT.

CDR3 sequence: CAWNKGSHNQPQHF. The CDR3 DNA reads TGTGCCTGGAACAAGGGCTCGCACAATCAGCCCCAGCATTTT. V usage is TRBV30 and J usage is TRBJ1-5; D remains unclear. The V end was cut by 4 bases, the J end by 3 bases, with 13 bases between. This CDR3 spans 14 amino acids. Germline loops: CDR1 GTSNPN, CDR2 SVGIG (reference sequence).

This clone was seen more than once but under ten times. The chain joins TRBV30 to TRBJ1-1; D is ambiguous. Trimming cost V 0 bases and J 4 bases, with 15 bases left between them. Germline CDR1 is GTSNPN and CDR2 is SVGIG (reference sequence). The length of the CDR3 is 15 residues. The CDR3 loop reads CAWSVRVVLGTEAFF. The DNA for the CDR3 is TGTGCCTGGAGTGTACGGGTTGTACTCGGCACTGAAGCTTTCTTT.

The rearrangement joins TRBV6-5 to TRBJ1-1; D call uncertain. The germline V gene encodes CDR1 MNHEY and CDR2 SVGAGI. The ends were cut back, 0 bases at V and 9 bases at J, with 17 bases in the middle. There are 15 residues in the CDR3. CDR3 sequence: CASSYSIEVAPQAFF. The CDR3 DNA reads TGTGCCAGCAGTTACTCAATTGAGGTGGCACCACAAGCTTTCTTT.

Only one count was recorded for this clone. The chain has TRBV6-5 and TRBJ2-1; D not certain. The germline V gene has CDR1 MNHEY and CDR2 SVGAGI. The CDR3 sequence is 14 residues long. Trimming shortened V by 0 bases and J by 7 bases, and 10 bases separated the two germline ends. The DNA of the CDR3 is TGTGCCAGCAGTTACTCGACGACGGTAAATGAGCAGTTCTTC. The encoded protein is CASSYSTTVNEQFF.

In this sample, this clone turned up a few times. This rearrangement joins TRBV30 to TRBJ1-2; D gene uncertain. Germline loops: CDR1 GTSNPN, CDR2 SVGIG (reference sequence). Deletions cut 5 bases from V and 6 bases from J, with 13 bases between. The CDR3 has 12 amino acids. CDR3 coding DNA: TGTGCCTGGGACGAACGTGGGCATGGCTACACCTTC. Amino acid sequence: CAWDERGHGYTF.

CDR3 amino acids: CASRRVRGQKMDYGYTF. In DNA, the CDR3 is TGTGCCAGCCGAAGGGTACGGGGACAAAAGATGGACTATGGCTACACCTTC. The chain is built from TRBV18 and TRBJ1-2, with D perhaps TRBD1 (6 bases). V was pared by 8 bases and J by 3 bases, with 25 bases between. Germline V gives CDR1 KGHSH, CDR2 LQKENI. The CDR3 loop spans 17 amino acids.

The table lists this clone with a few counts. The CDR3 region has the DNA TGTGCCAGCAGTCTAAACAGGGACCGGCAGCCCCAGCATTTT. Translated, it gives CASSLNRDRQPQHF. This rearrangement joins TRBV27 to TRBJ1-5; tentatively, D is TRBD1 (6 bases). The CDR3 covers 14 residues. Trimming took off 5 bases at V and 7 bases at J, with 15 bases between the two ends. The germline V gene encodes CDR1 MNHEY and CDR2 SMNVEV (reference sequence).

In this sample, this clone turned up once. The chain couples TRBV7-3 to TRBJ1-2; no firm D call. Trimming left V 3 bases short and J 8 bases short, with 13 bases between. This CDR3 has 13 residues. Germline V CDR1 and CDR2: SGHTA, FQGTGA. CDR3 region: CASSLGSSDGYTF. CDR3 nucleotide sequence: TGTGCCAGCAGCTTGGGCAGTTCGGACGGCTACACCTTC.

In its sample, this clone was seen a few times. The gene calls are TRBV5-4 and TRBJ2-7; 11 bases agree with TRBD1. This CDR3 is 14 amino acids long. Per the germline V gene, CDR1 is SGHNT and CDR2 is YYREEE (reference sequence). V lost 8 bases to trimming and J lost 7 bases; unmatched junction nucleotides: 11. As DNA, the CDR3 is TGTGCCAGTACACCGGGACAGGGGGTAGGGGAGCAGTACTTC. It translates to CASTPGQGVGEQYF.

This clone was counted only a few times. V is TRBV5-1 and J is TRBJ1-2; a weak D match, TRBD1 (5 bases). The CDR3 is 13 residues long. The germline V gene has CDR1 SGHRS and CDR2 YFSETQ. V lost 4 bases, J lost 8 bases, and 15 bases lay in between. The CDR3 reads CASSPSPGNGYTF. In DNA form, the CDR3 reads TGCGCCAGCAGCCCTTCTCCAGGGAACGGCTACACCTTC.

The V gene is TRBV7-9, the J gene TRBJ2-7; D may be TRBD1 (6 bases). The CDR3 extends over 14 amino acids. Germline V gene lookup returns CDR1 SEHNR and CDR2 FQNEAQ (reference sequence). V dropped 4 bases and J dropped 4 bases, with 14 bases sitting between them. The CDR3 protein is CASSSSGQEYEQYF. The CDR3 nucleotides read TGTGCCAGCAGCTCGTCGGGACAAGAATACGAGCAGTACTTC.

This clone was seen only a few times. V is TRBV7-2 and J is TRBJ2-1, with 7 bases lining up with TRBD1. After removal of 6 bases from V and 5 bases from J, the junction contained 10 bases not matched to a gene. This CDR3 has 15 residues. Looked up from germline, CDR1 is SGHTA and CDR2 is FQGNSA. For the CDR3, the DNA is TGTGCCAGCAGACAAAACAGGGGTTTAGACAATGAGCAGTTCTTC. Its protein product is CASRQNRGLDNEQFF.

The chain recombines TRBV13 with TRBJ2-6; no reliable D call. Trimming shortened V by 2 bases and J by 2 bases, and 1 base separated the two germline ends. The CDR3 length is 13 residues. Germline-derived CDR1 and CDR2 are PRHDT and FYEKMQ (reference sequence). CDR3 bases: TGTGCCAGCAGCTTACCTGGGGCCAACGTCCTGACTTTC. It translates to CASSLPGANVLTF. Drawing the rest from reference TRBV13 and TRBJ2-6, the complete variable domain is AAGVIQSPRHLIKEKRETATLKCYPIPRHDTVYWYQQGPGQDPQFLISFYEKMQSDKGSIPDRFSAQQFSDYHSELNMSSLELGDSALYFCASSLPGANVLTFGAGSRLTVL.

The chain uses TRBV4-3 and TRBJ2-1, with D uncertain. Germline V gives CDR1 LGHNA, CDR2 YSLEER. This CDR3 region has 13 residues. Trimming cost V 0 bases and J 9 bases, with 9 bases left between them. CDR3 region: CASSQDLLGEQFF. The CDR3 DNA is TGCGCCAGCAGCCAAGATCTTCTAGGTGAGCAGTTCTTC.